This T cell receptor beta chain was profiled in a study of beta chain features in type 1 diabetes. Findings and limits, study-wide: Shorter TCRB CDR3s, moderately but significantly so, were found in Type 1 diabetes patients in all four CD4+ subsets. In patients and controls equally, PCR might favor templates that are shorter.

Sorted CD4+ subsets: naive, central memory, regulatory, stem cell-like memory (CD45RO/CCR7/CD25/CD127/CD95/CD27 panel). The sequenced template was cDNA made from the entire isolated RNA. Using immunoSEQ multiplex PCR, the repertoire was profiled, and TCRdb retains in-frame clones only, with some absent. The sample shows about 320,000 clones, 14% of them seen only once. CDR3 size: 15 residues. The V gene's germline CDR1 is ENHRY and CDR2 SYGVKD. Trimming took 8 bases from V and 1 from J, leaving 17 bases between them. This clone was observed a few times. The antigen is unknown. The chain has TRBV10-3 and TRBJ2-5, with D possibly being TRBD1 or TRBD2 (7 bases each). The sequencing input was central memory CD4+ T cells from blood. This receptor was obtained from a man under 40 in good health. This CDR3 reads CAIRDSGTAQETQYF. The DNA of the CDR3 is TGTGCCATCCGGGACAGCGGGACGGCCCAAGAGACCCAGTACTTC.